Below, 26 T cell receptor beta chains from the same sample are listed, as sequenced in a study of blood T cell repertoires in COVID-19. TCRdb's table, derived via immunoSEQ multiplex PCR, lists solely in-frame clones and lacks some. Among about 130,000 clones, about 83% were seen once, and the ten largest hold 12%. The specimen sequenced was peripheral blood. These TCRs come from a man in his sixties with acute or convalescent COVID-19.

The rearrangement uses TRBV5-1 and TRBJ2-7; possible D gene TRBD1, 5 bases. The V and J ends lost 3 bases and 2 bases respectively, with 21 bases between them. The CDR3 runs to 17 residues. The germline V gene encodes CDR1 SGHRS and CDR2 YFSETQ. CDR3 sequence: CASSWGQGRGPAYEQYF. DNA for the CDR3: TGCGCCAGCAGCTGGGGCCAGGGTAGGGGTCCGGCCTACGAGCAGTACTTC.

This clone was seen a handful of times. The rearrangement joins TRBV12-5 to TRBJ2-1; 7 positions match TRBD1. The CDR3 consists of 15 residues. V was clipped by 4 bases and J by 8 bases; unmatched bases: 11. The V gene's germline CDR1 is LGHNT and CDR2 FRNRAP. CDR3 bases: TGTGCTAGTGGTTCCGGACAGGCGGGCTTGGATGAGCAGTTCTTC. The encoded protein is CASGSGQAGLDEQFF.

The rearrangement links TRBV7-6 to TRBJ1-1; TRBD1 might be the D (5 bases). Germline V gene lookup returns CDR1 SGHVS and CDR2 FNYEAQ. With 4 bases removed from V and 6 bases from J, the gap between germline ends came to 15 bases. The CDR3 totals 14 residues. The CDR3 sequence: CASSYIRGGSEAFF. In DNA form, the CDR3 reads TGTGCCAGCAGCTACATCCGGGGGGGGTCTGAAGCTTTCTTT. Together with reference TRBV7-6 and TRBJ1-1, the CDR3 gives the full variable domain: GAGVSQSPRYKVTKRGQDVALRCDPISGHVSLYWYRQALGQGPEFLTYFNYEAQQDKSGLPNDRFSAERPEGSISTLTIQRTEQRDSAMYRCASSYIRGGSEAFFGQGTRLTVV.

The chain has TRBV5-1 and TRBJ2-2, with 8 bases matching TRBD2. The CDR3 has 15 residues. The ends lost 3 bases at V and 0 bases at J; junction bases unmatched: 1. CDR1 and CDR2 (germline): SGHRS, YFSETQ. The CDR3 coding sequence is TGCGCCAGCAGCTCGGGACTAGCGAACACCGGGGAGCTGTTTTTT. Amino acids: CASSSGLANTGELFF.

The chain carries TRBV19 and TRBJ2-2; 12 bases agree with TRBD2. Germline V gene data show CDR1 as LNHDA and CDR2 as SQIVND (reference sequence). V trimming: 3 bases; J trimming: 7 bases; junction bases outside the gene matches: 12. The CDR3 runs 18 residues. The chain's CDR3 is CASSIMGPGLAGRGELFF. In DNA form, the CDR3 reads TGTGCCAGTAGTATTATGGGGCCGGGACTAGCGGGCCGCGGGGAGCTGTTTTTT. The full variable domain, completed using reference TRBV19 and TRBJ2-2, is DGGITQSPKYLFRKEGQNVTLSCEQNLNHDAMYWYRQDPGQGLRLIYYSQIVNDFQKGDIAEGYSVSREKKESFPLTVTSAQKNPTAFYLCASSIMGPGLAGRGELFFGEGSRLTVL.

The chain uses TRBV18 and TRBJ1-5, with D tentatively TRBD1 (5 bases). Trimming stripped 6 bases from V and 0 bases from J, with 12 bases between. Germline V gene data show CDR1 as KGHSH and CDR2 as LQKENI. This CDR3 has 15 amino acids. The CDR3 reads CASSSSTVSNQPQHF. The DNA for the CDR3 is TGTGCCAGCTCGTCCTCGACAGTTAGCAATCAGCCCCAGCATTTT.

The chain employs TRBV14 and TRBJ2-4, with TRBD1 matching over 8 bases. V lost 4 bases, J lost 9 bases, and 11 bases stayed unmatched. The germline gives CDR1 SGHDN, CDR2 FVKESK. The CDR3 is made up of 15 amino acids. The CDR3 loop reads CASSPRTGWGSIQYF. The CDR3 nucleotides are TGTGCCAGCAGCCCGAGGACAGGGTGGGGATCCATTCAGTACTTC.

On this clone: A read error may produce the germline difference seen at one junction end. CDR3 nucleotides: TGTGCCAGCAGTGAAGCTGGGGGGGCCTACGGGCAGTACTTC. Protein: CASSEAGGAYGQYF. The chain has TRBV6-1 and TRBJ2-7; D is perhaps TRBD2 (7 bases). This CDR3 is 14 amino acids long. Germline assignment: CDR1 MNHNS and CDR2 SASEGT.

This chain joins TRBV6-1 and TRBJ2-7; D perhaps matches TRBD2 (5 bases). The CDR3 is 15 residues long. The V gene's germline CDR1 is MNHNS and CDR2 SASEGT. Trimming took 2 bases from V and 0 from J, leaving 11 bases between them. The CDR3 loop is CASSEIAGSSYEQYF. The CDR3 nucleotides are TGTGCCAGCAGTGAAATTGCGGGTTCCTCCTACGAGCAGTACTTC.

This chain connects TRBV28 to TRBJ1-5; 7 bases are shared with TRBD1. Unmatched junction bases numbered 9, after V lost 6 bases and J lost 7 bases. Germline lookup yields CDR1 MDHEN and CDR2 SYDVKM. The length of the CDR3 is 14 residues. The CDR3 is CASSPDRVGQPQHF. The CDR3 nucleotides read TGTGCCAGCAGCCCAGACAGGGTCGGCCAGCCCCAGCATTTT.

This chain uses TRBV30 with TRBJ1-2; TRBD1 might be the D (5 bases). Germline V gives CDR1 GTSNPN, CDR2 SVGIG (reference sequence). Trimming pared 3 bases from V and 8 bases from J, leaving 13 bases between. This CDR3 has 12 amino acids. CDR3 loop: CAWSVAGWGYTF. The CDR3, as DNA: TGTGCCTGGAGCGTCGCAGGGTGGGGCTACACCTTC.

Within the sample, this clone is medium-sized (0.01 to 0.1%). V is TRBV25-1 and J is TRBJ2-2; possible D gene TRBD2, 6 bases. The V end was cut by 3 bases, the J end by 3 bases, with 11 bases between. Per germline, CDR1 MGHDK and CDR2 SYGVNS. The CDR3 covers 15 residues. CDR3 nucleotides: TGTGCCAGCAGTGATGGAGGGTCCGACACCGGGGAGCTGTTTTTT. Its translation: CASSDGGSDTGELFF.

This chain links TRBV5-1 with TRBJ2-1; the D gene is possibly TRBD2 (5 bases). The V end was cut by 2 bases, the J end by 6 bases, with 15 bases between. The CDR3 consists of 15 residues. The germline gives CDR1 SGHRS, CDR2 YFSETQ. The CDR3 DNA reads as TGCGCCAGCAGCTTACAACAAGCGGAGTTCAATGAGCAGTTCTTC. Translating it yields CASSLQQAEFNEQFF.

The chain combines TRBV3-1 (or the pseudogene TRBV3-2) with TRBJ1-5; 7 bases are a match to TRBD1. Losses at the gene ends were 1 base for V and 3 bases for J; bases not matched to a gene: 3. This CDR3 is built from 15 residues. Germline CDR1 reads LGHDT; CDR2 reads YNNKEL (reference sequence). For the CDR3, the DNA is TGTGCCAGCAGCCAAGGACAGGGTTTCAATCAGCCCCAGCATTTT. Protein product: CASSQGQGFNQPQHF.

This chain connects TRBV7-8 to TRBJ2-7; possibly TRBD2 for D (5 bases). Trimming removed 5 bases from V and 3 bases from J, with 11 bases in between. The CDR3 spans 13 residues. Looked up from germline, CDR1 is SGHVS and CDR2 is FQNEAQ. This CDR3 is CASSPGLYYEQYF. The CDR3 region has the DNA TGTGCCAGCAGCCCAGGACTCTACTACGAGCAGTACTTC.

The chain joins TRBV24-1 to TRBJ2-5; the match to TRBD1 covers 9 bases. The germline gives CDR1 KGHDR, CDR2 SFDVKD. Trimming at V came to 6 bases and at J to 5 bases, leaving 6 bases not matched to a gene. This CDR3 has 14 amino acids. As DNA, the CDR3 is TGTGCCACCAGTTCGAGGACAGGGGTGGAGACCCAGTACTTC. This sequence encodes CATSSRTGVETQYF.

V usage is TRBV7-8 and J usage is TRBJ2-7, with 7 bases aligning to TRBD1. CDR3 size: 14 residues. Germline CDR1 and CDR2: SGHVS and FQNEAQ. V lost 2 bases, J lost 2 bases, and 3 bases stayed unmatched. The CDR3 bases are TGTGCCAGCAGCTTAAACAGGGGAACCTACGAGCAGTACTTC. This sequence encodes CASSLNRGTYEQYF.

This chain links TRBV10-2 with TRBJ2-2, with TRBD2 as a possible D gene (5 bases). The CDR3 sequence is 14 residues long. V lost 2 bases to trimming and J lost 7 bases, with 11 bases between them. Germline lookup yields CDR1 WSHSY and CDR2 SAAADI. In DNA, the CDR3 is TGCGCCAGCAGTGAGGGACTTCTGGGCGGGGAGCTGTTTTTT. Its protein is CASSEGLLGGELFF.

V is TRBV5-1 and J is TRBJ1-1; D call uncertain. V was trimmed by 7 bases and J by 2 bases, leaving 12 bases between them. Germline loops: CDR1 SGHRS, CDR2 YFSETQ. This CDR3 comprises 13 residues. CDR3 coding DNA: TGCGCCAGCGCGAGGGTTGTTAACACTGAAGCTTTCTTT. Its translation: CASARVVNTEAFF.

The genes are TRBV27 and TRBJ2-5; 10 bases fit TRBD2. Germline assignment: CDR1 MNHEY and CDR2 SMNVEV (reference sequence). The CDR3 is 20 amino acids. After removal of 3 bases from V and 3 bases from J, the junction contained 19 bases not matched to a gene. The CDR3 is CASSFLLAGLRRPGEETQYF. The CDR3 DNA sequence: TGTGCCAGCAGTTTTCTACTAGCGGGATTGAGGAGGCCAGGGGAAGAGACCCAGTACTTC.

This clone has just one count. CDR3 amino acids: CASSQDRSMTEAFF. The CDR3 DNA follows: TGCGCCAGCAGCCAGGACAGGTCCATGACTGAAGCTTTCTTT. The J gene is TRBJ1-1, the V gene TRBV5-1, with TRBD1 matching 7 bases. Germline V gene data show CDR1 as SGHRS and CDR2 as YFSETQ. V lost 4 bases to trimming and J lost 5 bases; unmatched junction nucleotides: 8. The CDR3 is 14 amino acids.

This rearrangement joins TRBV2 to TRBJ1-4; perhaps TRBD1 as D (6 bases). The V end was cut by 3 bases, the J end by 8 bases, with 10 bases between. The germline V gene encodes CDR1 SNHLY and CDR2 FYNNEI. The CDR3 covers 13 residues. Here the CDR3 DNA reads TGTGCCAGCAGTGAGGGACAACCCGAAAAACTGTTTTTT. Its translation is CASSEGQPEKLFF. Using reference TRBV2 and TRBJ1-4 for the parts outside the CDR3, the full variable domain is EPEVTQTPSHQVTQMGQEVILRCVPISNHLYFYWYRQILGQKVEFLVSFYNNEISEKSEIFDDQFSVERPDGSNFTLKIRSTKLEDSAMYFCASSEGQPEKLFFGSGTQLSVL.

There are a few counts of this clone. The chain couples TRBV6-6 to TRBJ1-2, with TRBD1 as a possible D gene (6 bases). V was cut by 2 bases and J by 4 bases, with 14 bases left in between. Germline assignment: CDR1 MNHNY and CDR2 SVGAGI (reference sequence). This CDR3 comprises 15 residues. This chain's CDR3 is CASSYLTGRGYGYTF. The DNA for the CDR3 is TGTGCCAGCAGTTACCTTACAGGGAGGGGCTATGGCTACACCTTC.

There are a few counts of this clone. CDR3 region: CASSDGGAGELFF. In DNA form, the CDR3 reads TGTGCCAGCAGTGACGGCGGGGCCGGGGAGCTGTTTTTT. The rearrangement links TRBV6-4 to TRBJ2-2; a possible D gene is TRBD2 (6 bases). Trimming took 2 bases from V and 6 from J, leaving 7 bases between them. This CDR3 comprises 13 residues. Germline V lookup: CDR1 MRHNA, CDR2 SNTAGT.

This chain joins TRBV9 and TRBJ2-1, with TRBD2 matching over 9 bases. CDR3 length: 15 amino acids. CDR1 is SGDLS and CDR2 is YYNGEE in the germline V gene. V was pared by 4 bases and J by 8 bases, with 10 bases of the junction left unmatched. The CDR3, as DNA: TGTGCCAGCAGCTTACTTCTAGCGGGAAGCCATGAGCAGTTCTTC. Translating it yields CASSLLLAGSHEQFF.

This clone has only a few counts. The chain couples TRBV6-5 to TRBJ2-5, with no clear D. Trimming cost V 6 bases and J 1 base, with 12 bases left between them. CDR1 MNHEY and CDR2 SVGAGI come from the germline V gene. There are 14 residues in the CDR3. The CDR3 here is CASRAVYFQETQYF. CDR3 sequence (DNA): TGTGCCAGCAGGGCAGTGTATTTCCAAGAGACCCAGTACTTC.